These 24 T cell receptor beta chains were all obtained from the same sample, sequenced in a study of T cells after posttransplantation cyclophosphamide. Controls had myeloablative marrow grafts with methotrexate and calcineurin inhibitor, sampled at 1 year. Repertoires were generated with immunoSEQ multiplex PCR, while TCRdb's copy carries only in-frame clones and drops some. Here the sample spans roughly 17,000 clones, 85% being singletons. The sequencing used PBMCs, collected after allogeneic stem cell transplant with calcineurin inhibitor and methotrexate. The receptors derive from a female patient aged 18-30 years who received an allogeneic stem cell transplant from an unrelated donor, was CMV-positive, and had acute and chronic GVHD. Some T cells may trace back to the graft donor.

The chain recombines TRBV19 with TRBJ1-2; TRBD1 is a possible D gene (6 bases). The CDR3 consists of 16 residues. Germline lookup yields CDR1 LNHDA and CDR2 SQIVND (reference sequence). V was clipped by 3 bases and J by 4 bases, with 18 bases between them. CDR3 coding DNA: TGTGCCAGTAGTATGGTCACAGGGACCCTCTCCTATGGCTACACCTTC. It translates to CASSMVTGTLSYGYTF.

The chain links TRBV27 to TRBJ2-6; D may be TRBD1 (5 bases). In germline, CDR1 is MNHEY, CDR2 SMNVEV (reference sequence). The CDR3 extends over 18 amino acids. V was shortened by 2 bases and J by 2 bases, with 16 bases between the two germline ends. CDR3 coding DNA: TGTGCCAGCAGTTTAGGGGCAGGAGTTTCAACTGGGGCCAACGTCCTGACTTTC. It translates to CASSLGAGVSTGANVLTF.

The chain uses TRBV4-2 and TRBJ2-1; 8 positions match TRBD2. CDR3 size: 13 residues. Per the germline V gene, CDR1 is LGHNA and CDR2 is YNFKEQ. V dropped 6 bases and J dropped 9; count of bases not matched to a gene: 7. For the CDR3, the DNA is TGTGCCAGCAGTTCGGAGCGGGAGCCTGAGCAGTTCTTC. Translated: CASSSEREPEQFF.

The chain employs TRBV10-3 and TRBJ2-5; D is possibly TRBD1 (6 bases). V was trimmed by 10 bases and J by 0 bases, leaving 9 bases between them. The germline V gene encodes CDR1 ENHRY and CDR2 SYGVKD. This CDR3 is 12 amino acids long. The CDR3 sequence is CATRGNQETQYF. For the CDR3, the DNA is TGTGCCACAAGGGGGAACCAAGAGACCCAGTACTTC.

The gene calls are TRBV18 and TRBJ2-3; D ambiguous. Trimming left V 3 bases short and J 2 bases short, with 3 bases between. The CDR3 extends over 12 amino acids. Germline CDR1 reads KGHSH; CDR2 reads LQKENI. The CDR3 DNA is TGTGCCAGCTCACCCATCACAGATACGCAGTATTTT. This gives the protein CASSPITDTQYF. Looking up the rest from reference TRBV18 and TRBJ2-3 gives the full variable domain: NAGVMQNPRHLVRRRGQEARLRCSPMKGHSHVYWYRQLPEEGLKFMVYLQKENIIDESGMPKERFSAEFPKEGPSILRIQQVVRGDSAAYFCASSPITDTQYFGPGTRLTVL.

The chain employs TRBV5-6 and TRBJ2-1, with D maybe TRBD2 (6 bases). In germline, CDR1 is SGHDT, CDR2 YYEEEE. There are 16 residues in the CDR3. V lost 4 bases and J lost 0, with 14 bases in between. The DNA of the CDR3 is TGTGCCAGCAGCCCCGGTGGACTACGCTCCTACAATGAGCAGTTCTTC. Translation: CASSPGGLRSYNEQFF.

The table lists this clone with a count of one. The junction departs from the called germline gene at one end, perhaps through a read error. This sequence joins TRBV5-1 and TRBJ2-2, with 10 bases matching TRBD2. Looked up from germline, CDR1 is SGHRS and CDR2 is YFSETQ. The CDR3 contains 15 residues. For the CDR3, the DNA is TGCGCCAGCAGCTTGGCTCTAGCGGGAGCGGGGGGGCTGTTTTTT. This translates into CASSLALAGAGGLFF.

DNA for the CDR3: TGTGCCAGCAGTCAGGGGTCCGATCAGCCCCAGCATTTT. Encoded protein: CASSQGSDQPQHF. The chain joins TRBV2 to TRBJ1-5; the D gene is possibly TRBD1 (6 bases). CDR1 is SNHLY and CDR2 is FYNNEI in the germline V gene. V was cut by 5 bases and J by 5 bases, with 10 bases left in between. This CDR3 spans 13 amino acids.

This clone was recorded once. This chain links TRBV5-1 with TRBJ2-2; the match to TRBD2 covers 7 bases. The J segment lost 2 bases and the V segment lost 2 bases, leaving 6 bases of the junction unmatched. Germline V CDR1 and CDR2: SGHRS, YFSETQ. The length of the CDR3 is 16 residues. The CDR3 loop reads CASSFGGSPNTGELFF. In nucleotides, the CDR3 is TGCGCCAGCAGCTTTGGCGGGAGCCCTAACACCGGGGAGCTGTTTTTT.

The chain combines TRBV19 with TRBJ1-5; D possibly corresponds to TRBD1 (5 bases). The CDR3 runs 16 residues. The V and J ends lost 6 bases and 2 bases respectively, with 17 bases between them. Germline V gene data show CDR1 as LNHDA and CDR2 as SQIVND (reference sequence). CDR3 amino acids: CASRPDIRRGNQPQHF. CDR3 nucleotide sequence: TGTGCCAGTAGGCCGGACATACGGAGGGGCAATCAGCCCCAGCATTTT.

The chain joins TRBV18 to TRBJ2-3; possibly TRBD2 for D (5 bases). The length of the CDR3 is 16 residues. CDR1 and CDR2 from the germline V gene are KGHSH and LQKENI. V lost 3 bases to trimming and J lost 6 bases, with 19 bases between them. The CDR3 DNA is TGTGCCAGCTCACCGGGAGTCGGGTCCCTGGCCGATACGCAGTATTTT. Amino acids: CASSPGVGSLADTQYF.

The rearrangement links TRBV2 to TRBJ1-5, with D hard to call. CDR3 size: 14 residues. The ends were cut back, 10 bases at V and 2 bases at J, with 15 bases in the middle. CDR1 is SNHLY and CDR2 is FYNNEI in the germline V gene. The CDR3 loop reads CATDGGHGNQPQHF. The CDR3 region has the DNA TGTGCCACCGACGGTGGGCACGGCAATCAGCCCCAGCATTTT.

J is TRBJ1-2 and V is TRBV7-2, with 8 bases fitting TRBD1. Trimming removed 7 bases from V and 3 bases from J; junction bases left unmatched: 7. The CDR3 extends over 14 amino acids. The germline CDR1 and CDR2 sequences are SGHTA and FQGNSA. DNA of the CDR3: TGTGCCAGCACCTTCCCGACAGGGGACTATGGCTACACCTTC. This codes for CASTFPTGDYGYTF.

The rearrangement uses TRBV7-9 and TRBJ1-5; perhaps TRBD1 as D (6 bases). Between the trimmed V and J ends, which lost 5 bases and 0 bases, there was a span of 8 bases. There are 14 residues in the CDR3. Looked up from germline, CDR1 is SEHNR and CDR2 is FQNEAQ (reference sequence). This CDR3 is CASSGQNSNQPQHF. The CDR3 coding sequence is TGTGCCAGCAGCGGACAGAATAGCAATCAGCCCCAGCATTTT.

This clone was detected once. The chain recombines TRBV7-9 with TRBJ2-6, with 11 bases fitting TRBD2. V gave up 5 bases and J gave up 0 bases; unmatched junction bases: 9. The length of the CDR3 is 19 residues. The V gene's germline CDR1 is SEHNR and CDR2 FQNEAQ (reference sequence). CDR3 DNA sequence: TGTGCCAGCAGCCCCGAACGACTAGCGGGAAGCTCTGGGGCCAACGTCCTGACTTTC. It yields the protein CASSPERLAGSSGANVLTF.

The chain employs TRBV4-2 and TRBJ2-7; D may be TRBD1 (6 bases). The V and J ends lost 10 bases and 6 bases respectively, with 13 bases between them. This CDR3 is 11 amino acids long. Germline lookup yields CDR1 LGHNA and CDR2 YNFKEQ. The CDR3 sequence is CATGAGSEQYF. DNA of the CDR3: TGTGCCACAGGGGCAGGGTCCGAGCAGTACTTC.

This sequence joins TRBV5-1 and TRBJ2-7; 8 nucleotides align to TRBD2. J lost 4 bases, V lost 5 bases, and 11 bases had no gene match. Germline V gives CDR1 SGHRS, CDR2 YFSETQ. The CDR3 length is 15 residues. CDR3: CASRRSLSGTYEQYF. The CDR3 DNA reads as TGCGCCAGCAGAAGGAGTCTTAGCGGGACTTACGAGCAGTACTTC.

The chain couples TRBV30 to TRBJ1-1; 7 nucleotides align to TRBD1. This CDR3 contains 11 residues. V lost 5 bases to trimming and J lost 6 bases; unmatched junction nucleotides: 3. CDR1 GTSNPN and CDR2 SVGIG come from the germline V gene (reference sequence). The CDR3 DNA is TGTGCCTGGGGGGACAGCCCTGAAGCTTTCTTT. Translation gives CAWGDSPEAFF.

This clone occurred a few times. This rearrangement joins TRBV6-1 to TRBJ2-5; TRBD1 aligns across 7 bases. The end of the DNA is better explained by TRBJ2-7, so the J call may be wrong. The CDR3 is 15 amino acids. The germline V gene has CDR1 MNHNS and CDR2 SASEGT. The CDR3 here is CASQLLRDSSYEQYF. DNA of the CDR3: TGTGCCTCCCAGTTACTCCGGGACAGTTCCTACGAGCAGTACTTC.

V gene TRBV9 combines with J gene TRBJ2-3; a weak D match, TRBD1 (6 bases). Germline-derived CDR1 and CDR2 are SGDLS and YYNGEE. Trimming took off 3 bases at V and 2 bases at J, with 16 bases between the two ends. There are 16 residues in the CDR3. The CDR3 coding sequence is TGTGCCAGCAGCGGGGGGACAAGGGAATTCACAGATACGCAGTATTTT. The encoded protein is CASSGGTREFTDTQYF.

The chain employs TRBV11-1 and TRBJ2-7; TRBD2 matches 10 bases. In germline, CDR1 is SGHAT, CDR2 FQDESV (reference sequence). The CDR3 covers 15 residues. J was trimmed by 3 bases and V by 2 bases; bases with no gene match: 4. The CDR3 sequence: CASSLRTSGIYEQYF. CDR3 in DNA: TGTGCCAGCAGCTTAAGAACTAGCGGGATCTACGAGCAGTACTTC.

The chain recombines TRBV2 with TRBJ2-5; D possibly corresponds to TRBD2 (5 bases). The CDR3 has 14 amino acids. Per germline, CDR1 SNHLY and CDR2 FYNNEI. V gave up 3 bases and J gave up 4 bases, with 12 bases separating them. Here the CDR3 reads CASSDALGRETQYF. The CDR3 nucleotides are TGTGCCAGCAGTGATGCTTTGGGGAGAGAGACCCAGTACTTC. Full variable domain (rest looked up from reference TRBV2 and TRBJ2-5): EPEVTQTPSHQVTQMGQEVILRCVPISNHLYFYWYRQILGQKVEFLVSFYNNEISEKSEIFDDQFSVERPDGSNFTLKIRSTKLEDSAMYFCASSDALGRETQYFGPGTRLLVL.

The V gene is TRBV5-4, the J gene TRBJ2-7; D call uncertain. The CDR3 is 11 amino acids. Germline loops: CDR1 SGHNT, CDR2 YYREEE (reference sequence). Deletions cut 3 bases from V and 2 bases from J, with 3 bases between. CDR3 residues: CASSSTYEQYF. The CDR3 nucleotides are TGTGCCAGCAGCTCAACCTACGAGCAGTACTTC.

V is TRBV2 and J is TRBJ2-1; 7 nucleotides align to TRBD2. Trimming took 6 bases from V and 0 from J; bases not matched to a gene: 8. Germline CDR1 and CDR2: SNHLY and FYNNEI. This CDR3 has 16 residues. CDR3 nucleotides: TGTGCCAGCAGCCCTAGCGGACAAAGCTCCTACAATGAGCAGTTCTTC. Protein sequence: CASSPSGQSSYNEQFF.